Below, one T cell receptor (beta chain) is given with its context. The CDR3 runs 12 residues. The V and J ends lost 6 bases and 5 bases, in that order; junction bases with no gene match: 3. CDR1 and CDR2 (germline): LNHDA, SQIVND (reference sequence). Participants' reported clinical history set cohort assignment. These data come from a study of blood T cell repertoires in COVID-19. Generated by immunoSEQ multiplex PCR, the TCRdb table keeps only in-frame clones and is missing some. The sample includes 250,000 or so clones, roughly 91% seen only once; the top ten take roughly 9%. The rearrangement links TRBV19 to TRBJ1-1; 7 bases fit TRBD1. Sequenced input: PBMCs or T cells enriched from blood (not recorded which). This TCR was recovered from a man aged 40-50 years who had recovered from COVID-19. The CDR3 protein is CASSRGQTEAFF. For the CDR3, the DNA is TGTGCCAGTAGCCGGGGACAGACTGAAGCTTTCTTT.